Listed below are T cell receptor beta chains from one sample, sequenced in a study of blood T cell repertoires in COVID-19. Using immunoSEQ multiplex PCR, the repertoire was profiled, and TCRdb retains in-frame clones only, with some absent. The table shows hundreds of thousands of clones, with 83% occurring only once. The specimen was peripheral blood. These receptor sequences come from a woman aged 45-65 years who had recovered from COVID-19. Each CDR3 is given with its conserved first and last residue. The D gene is left open where the match is weak. Only some rows state a clone size, as once, few, many or a class for expanded clones.

J | V | D | size | CDR3 | DNA
TRBJ2-6 | TRBV5-4 | TRBD1 | - | CASRPLLQAGGSGANVLTF | TGTGCCAGCAGGCCTTTACTACAGGCAGGGGGATCTGGGGCCAACGTCCTGACTTTC
TRBJ2-7 | TRBV19 | TRBD1 | - | CASSARTGFYEQYF | TGTGCCAGTAGTGCCCGGACAGGGTTCTACGAGCAGTACTTC
TRBJ1-5 | TRBV29-1 | TRBD1 | - | CSVGTGIGQPQHF | TGCAGCGTTGGGACAGGAATAGGACAGCCCCAGCATTTT
TRBJ2-1 | TRBV7-2 | TRBD1 | - | CASSARQGNEQFF | TGTGCCAGCAGTGCGCGACAGGGCAATGAGCAGTTCTTC
TRBJ2-6 | TRBV6-4 | TRBD1 | - | CASSPGTASGANVLTF | TGTGCCAGCAGTCCCGGGACAGCCTCTGGGGCCAACGTCCTGACTTTC
TRBJ1-4 | TRBV28 | - | - | CASSGGRSEKLFF | TGTGCCAGCAGTGGTGGGAGGTCGGAAAAACTGTTTTTT
TRBJ2-7 | TRBV29-1 | - | - | CSVDGGSGRQYF | TGCAGCGTTGATGGCGGCTCCGGGAGGCAGTACTTC
TRBJ2-2 | TRBV18 | - | - | CASSLDTGELFF | TGTGCCAGCTCACTCGACACCGGGGAGCTGTTTTTT
TRBJ2-2 | TRBV24-1 | TRBD1 | - | CATSGKRRGTGAPGELFF | TGTGCCACCAGTGGCAAAAGACGGGGGACAGGGGCCCCCGGGGAGCTGTTTTTT
TRBJ2-1 | TRBV15 | - | - | CATSRGADYNEQFF | TGTGCCACCAGCAGAGGGGCAGACTACAATGAGCAGTTCTTC
TRBJ2-1 | TRBV3-1/TRBV3-2 | - | once | CASSQGPGEQFF | TGTGCCAGCAGCCAAGGGCCGGGTGAGCAGTTCTTC
TRBJ2-6 | TRBV19 | - | - | CASSVRRRSGANVLTF | TGTGCCAGTAGTGTCAGGCGCCGCTCTGGGGCCAACGTCCTGACTTTC
TRBJ1-1 | TRBV3-1/TRBV3-2 | - | many | CASSQPGATEAFF | TGTGCCAGCAGCCAACCAGGGGCGACTGAAGCTTTCTTT
TRBJ2-3 | TRBV27 | TRBD1 | - | CASSLSGDRVTDTQYF | TGTGCCAGCAGTTTATCGGGGGACAGGGTCACAGATACGCAGTATTTT
TRBJ2-1 | TRBV7-9 | - | - | CASSLGGEASQFF | TGTGCCAGCAGCTTGGGGGGAGAAGCGTCGCAGTTCTTC
TRBJ2-1 | TRBV27 | TRBD2 | - | CASNSAGGLGYNEQFF | TGTGCCAGCAACTCCGCGGGAGGCCTGGGATACAATGAGCAGTTCTTC
TRBJ1-3 | TRBV7-2 | - | once | CASSRDSGNTIYF | TGTGCCAGCAGTCGGGACTCTGGAAACACCATATATTTT
TRBJ1-1 | TRBV19 | - | - | CASSIEAGLGTEAFF | TGTGCCAGTAGTATAGAAGCAGGGCTAGGCACTGAAGCTTTCTTT
TRBJ2-2 | TRBV7-3 | TRBD2 | - | CASARTSGNTGELFF | TGTGCCAGCGCCCGGACTAGCGGAAACACCGGGGAGCTGTTTTTT
TRBJ2-7 | TRBV23-1 | TRBD1 | - | CASSGQGPAWDEQYF | TGCGCCAGCAGTGGACAGGGCCCGGCTTGGGACGAGCAGTACTTC
TRBJ1-6 | TRBV9 | - | - | CASGVGSANSPLHF | TGTGCCTCCGGGGTAGGGTCCGCCAATTCACCCCTCCACTTT
TRBJ2-3 | TRBV27 | TRBD2 | - | CATEGLAGGYTDTQYF | TGTGCCACCGAGGGACTAGCGGGAGGGTATACAGATACGCAGTATTTT
TRBJ2-7 | TRBV5-1 | - | - | CASSADLLGEQYF | TGCGCCAGCAGCGCGGACTTGTTGGGCGAGCAGTACTTC
TRBJ2-5 | TRBV7-8 | - | - | CASSLGSSWPETQYF | TGTGCCAGCAGCTTAGGTTCTAGCTGGCCGGAGACCCAGTACTTC
TRBJ2-3 | TRBV6-5 | TRBD2 | - | CASSLAGSDTQYF | TGTGCCAGCAGCCTAGCGGGGTCGGATACGCAGTATTTT